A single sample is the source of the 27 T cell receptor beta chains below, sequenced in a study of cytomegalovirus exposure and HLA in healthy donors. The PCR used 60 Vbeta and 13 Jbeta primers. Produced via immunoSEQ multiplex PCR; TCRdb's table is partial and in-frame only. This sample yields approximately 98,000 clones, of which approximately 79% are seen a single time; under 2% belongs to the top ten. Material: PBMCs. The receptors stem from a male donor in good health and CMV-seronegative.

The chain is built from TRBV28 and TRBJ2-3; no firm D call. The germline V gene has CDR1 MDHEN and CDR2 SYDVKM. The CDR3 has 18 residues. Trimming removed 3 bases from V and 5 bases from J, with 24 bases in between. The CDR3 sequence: CASSFTPQVESFGDTQYF. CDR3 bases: TGTGCCAGCAGTTTTACCCCCCAGGTAGAGTCCTTTGGAGATACGCAGTATTTT. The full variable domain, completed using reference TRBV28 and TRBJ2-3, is DVKVTQSSRYLVKRTGEKVFLECVQDMDHENMFWYRQDPGLGLRLIYFSYDVKMKEKGDIPEGYSVSREKKERFSLILESASTNQTSMYLCASSFTPQVESFGDTQYFGPGTRLTVL.

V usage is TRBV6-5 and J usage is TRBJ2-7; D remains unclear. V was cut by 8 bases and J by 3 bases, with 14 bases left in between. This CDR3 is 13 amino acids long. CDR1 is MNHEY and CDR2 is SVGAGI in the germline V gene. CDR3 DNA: TGTGCCAGCGGGTCCCTATCGGGCTACGAGCAGTACTTC. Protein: CASGSLSGYEQYF.

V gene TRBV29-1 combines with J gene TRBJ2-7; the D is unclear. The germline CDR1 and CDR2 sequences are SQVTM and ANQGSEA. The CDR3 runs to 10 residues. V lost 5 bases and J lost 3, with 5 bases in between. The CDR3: CSVFSYEQYF. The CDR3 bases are TGCAGCGTTTTCAGCTACGAGCAGTACTTC.

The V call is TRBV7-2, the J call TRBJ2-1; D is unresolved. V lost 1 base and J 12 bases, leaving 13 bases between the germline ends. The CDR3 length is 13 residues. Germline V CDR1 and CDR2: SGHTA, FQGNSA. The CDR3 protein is CASSLEFRVGQFF. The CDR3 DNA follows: TGTGCCAGCAGCTTAGAGTTCCGCGTTGGGCAGTTCTTC.

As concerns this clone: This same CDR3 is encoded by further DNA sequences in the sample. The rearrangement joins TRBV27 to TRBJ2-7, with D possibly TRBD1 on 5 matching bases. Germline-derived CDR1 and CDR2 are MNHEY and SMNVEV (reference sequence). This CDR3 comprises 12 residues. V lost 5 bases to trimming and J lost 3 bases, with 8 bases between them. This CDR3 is CASSPQGYEQYF. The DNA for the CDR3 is TGTGCCAGCAGTCCCCAGGGCTACGAGCAGTACTTC.

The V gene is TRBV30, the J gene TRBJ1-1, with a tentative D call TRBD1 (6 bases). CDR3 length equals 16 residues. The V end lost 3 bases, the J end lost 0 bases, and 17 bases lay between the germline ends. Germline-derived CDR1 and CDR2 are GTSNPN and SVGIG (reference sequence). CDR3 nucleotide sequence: TGTGCCTGGAGCGTAACACCCGGACAGATGAACACTGAAGCTTTCTTT. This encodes CAWSVTPGQMNTEAFF.

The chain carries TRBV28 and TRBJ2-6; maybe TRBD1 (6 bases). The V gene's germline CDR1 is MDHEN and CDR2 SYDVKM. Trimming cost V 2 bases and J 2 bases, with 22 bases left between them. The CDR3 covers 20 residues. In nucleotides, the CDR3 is TGTGCCAGCAGTTTAGGGGGCGGTGGACCTCAGGTTGCTGGGGCCAACGTCCTGACTTTC. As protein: CASSLGGGGPQVAGANVLTF.

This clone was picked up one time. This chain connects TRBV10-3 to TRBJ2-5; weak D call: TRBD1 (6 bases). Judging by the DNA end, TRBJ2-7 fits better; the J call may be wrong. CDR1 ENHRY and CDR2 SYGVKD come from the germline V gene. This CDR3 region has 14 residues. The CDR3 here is CATAKTGNQYEQYF. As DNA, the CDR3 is TGTGCCACCGCTAAGACAGGAAACCAATACGAGCAGTACTTC.

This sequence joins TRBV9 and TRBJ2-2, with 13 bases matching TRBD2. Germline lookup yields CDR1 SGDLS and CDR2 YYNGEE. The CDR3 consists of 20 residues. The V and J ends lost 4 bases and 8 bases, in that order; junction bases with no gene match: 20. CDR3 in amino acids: CASSPKGLAGPRLRPGELFF. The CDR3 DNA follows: TGTGCCAGCAGCCCCAAGGGACTAGCGGGACCCAGACTCAGGCCGGGGGAGCTGTTTTTT.

For the CDR3, the DNA is TGTGCCAGCAGCGTAGAAGCGTTAGCGGGAGGGGGCAGCTCCTACGAGCAGTACTTC. Its translation is CASSVEALAGGGSSYEQYF. The genes are TRBV9 and TRBJ2-7; 11 bases fit TRBD2. The CDR3 has 19 amino acids. CDR1 is SGDLS and CDR2 is YYNGEE in the germline V gene. The J segment lost 0 bases and the V segment lost 0 bases, leaving 11 bases of the junction unmatched.

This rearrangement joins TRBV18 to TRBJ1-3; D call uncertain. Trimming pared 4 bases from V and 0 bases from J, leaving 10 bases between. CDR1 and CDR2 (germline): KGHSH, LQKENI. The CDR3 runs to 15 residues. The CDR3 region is CASSHKGSSGNTIYF. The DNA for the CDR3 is TGTGCCAGCTCACACAAAGGGAGCTCTGGAAACACCATATATTTT.

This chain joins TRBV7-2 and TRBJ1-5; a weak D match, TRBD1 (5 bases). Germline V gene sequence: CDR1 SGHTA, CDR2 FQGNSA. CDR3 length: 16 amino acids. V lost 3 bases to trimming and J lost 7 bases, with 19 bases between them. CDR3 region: CASSFSPYRGEQPQHF. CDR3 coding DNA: TGTGCCAGCAGCTTCTCTCCCTATAGGGGCGAACAGCCCCAGCATTTT.

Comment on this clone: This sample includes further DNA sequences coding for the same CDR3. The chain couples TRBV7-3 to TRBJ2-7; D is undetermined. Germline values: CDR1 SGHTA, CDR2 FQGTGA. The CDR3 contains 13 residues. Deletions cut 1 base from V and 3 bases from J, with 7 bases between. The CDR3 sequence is CASSLIGGYEQYF. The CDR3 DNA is TGTGCCAGCAGCTTAATTGGCGGCTACGAGCAGTACTTC.

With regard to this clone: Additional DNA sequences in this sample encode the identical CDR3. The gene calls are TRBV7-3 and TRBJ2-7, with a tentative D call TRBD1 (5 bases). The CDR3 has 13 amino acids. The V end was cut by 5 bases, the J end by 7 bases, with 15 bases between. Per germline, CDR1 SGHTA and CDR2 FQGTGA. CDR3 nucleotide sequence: TGTGCCAGCAGCAGACAGCCGGGCGGAGAGCAGTACTTC. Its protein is CASSRQPGGEQYF. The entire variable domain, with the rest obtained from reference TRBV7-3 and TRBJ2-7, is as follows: GAGVSQTPSNKVTEKGKYVELRCDPISGHTALYWYRQSLGQGPEFLIYFQGTGAADDSGLPNDRFFAVRPEGSVSTLKIQRTERGDSAVYLCASSRQPGGEQYFGPGTRLTVT.

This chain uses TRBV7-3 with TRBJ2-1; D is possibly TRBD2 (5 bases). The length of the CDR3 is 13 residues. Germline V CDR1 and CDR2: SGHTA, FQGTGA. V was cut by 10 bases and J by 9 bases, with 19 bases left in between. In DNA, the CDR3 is TGTGCCACCGAGGGTGGGCATCTCAGTGAGCAGTTCTTC. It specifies CATEGGHLSEQFF. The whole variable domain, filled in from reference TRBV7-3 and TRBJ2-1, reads GAGVSQTPSNKVTEKGKYVELRCDPISGHTALYWYRQSLGQGPEFLIYFQGTGAADDSGLPNDRFFAVRPEGSVSTLKIQRTERGDSAVYLCATEGGHLSEQFFGPGTRLTVL.

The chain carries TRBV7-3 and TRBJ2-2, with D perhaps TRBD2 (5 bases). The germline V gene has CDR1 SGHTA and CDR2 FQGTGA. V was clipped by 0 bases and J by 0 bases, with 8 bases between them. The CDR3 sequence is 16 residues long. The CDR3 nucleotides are TGTGCCAGCAGCTTAACAGCCGGGGCGAACACCGGGGAGCTGTTTTTT. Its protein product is CASSLTAGANTGELFF.

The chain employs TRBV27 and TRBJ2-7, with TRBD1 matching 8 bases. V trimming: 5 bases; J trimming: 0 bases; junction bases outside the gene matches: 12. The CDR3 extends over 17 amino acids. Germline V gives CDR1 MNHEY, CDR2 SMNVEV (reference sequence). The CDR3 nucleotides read TGTGCCAGCAGTCTTACGATGGGACAGGTCCACTCCTACGAGCAGTACTTC. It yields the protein CASSLTMGQVHSYEQYF.

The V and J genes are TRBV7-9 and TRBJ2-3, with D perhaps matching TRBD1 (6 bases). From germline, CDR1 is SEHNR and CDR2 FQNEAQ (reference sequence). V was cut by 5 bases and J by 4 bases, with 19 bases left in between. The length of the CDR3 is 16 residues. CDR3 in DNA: TGTGCCAGCAGCCGCTTTGCAGGGGCTCGGTCAGATACGCAGTATTTT. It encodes CASSRFAGARSDTQYF.

CDR3 DNA sequence: TGTGCCAGCACCGGGCAGGGGACCGACACTGAAGCTTTCTTT. Amino acids: CASTGQGTDTEAFF. The V and J genes are TRBV2 and TRBJ1-1; tentative D call: TRBD1 (6 bases). The CDR3 length is 14 residues. Per germline, CDR1 SNHLY and CDR2 FYNNEI. The V and J ends lost 7 bases and 3 bases respectively, with 15 bases between them.

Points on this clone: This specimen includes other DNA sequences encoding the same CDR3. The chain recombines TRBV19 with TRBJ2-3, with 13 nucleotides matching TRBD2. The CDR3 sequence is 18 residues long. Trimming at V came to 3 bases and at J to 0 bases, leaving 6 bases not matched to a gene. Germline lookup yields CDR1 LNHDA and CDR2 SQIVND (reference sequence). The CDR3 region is CASSIRGLAGASTDTQYF. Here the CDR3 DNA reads TGTGCCAGTAGTATCCGCGGACTAGCGGGGGCTAGCACAGATACGCAGTATTTT.

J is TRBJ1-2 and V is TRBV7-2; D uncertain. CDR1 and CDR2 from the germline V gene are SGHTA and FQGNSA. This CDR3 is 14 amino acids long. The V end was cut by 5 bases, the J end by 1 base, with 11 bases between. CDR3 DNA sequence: TGTGCCAGCAGCCCCCAGACTGATAACTATGGCTACACCTTC. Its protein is CASSPQTDNYGYTF.

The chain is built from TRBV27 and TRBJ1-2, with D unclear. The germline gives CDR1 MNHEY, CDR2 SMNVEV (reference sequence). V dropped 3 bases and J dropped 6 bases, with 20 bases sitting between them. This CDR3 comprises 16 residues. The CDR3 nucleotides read TGTGCCAGCAGTTTGAGGGTAATGCCGGGATCCGATGGCTACACCTTC. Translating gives CASSLRVMPGSDGYTF.

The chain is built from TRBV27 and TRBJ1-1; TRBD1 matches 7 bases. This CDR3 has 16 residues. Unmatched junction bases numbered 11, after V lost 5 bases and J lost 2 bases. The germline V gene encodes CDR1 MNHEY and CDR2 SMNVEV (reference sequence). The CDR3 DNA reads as TGTGCCAGCAGTCCGCAGTCGGGACAGATCAACACTGAAGCTTTCTTT. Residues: CASSPQSGQINTEAFF.

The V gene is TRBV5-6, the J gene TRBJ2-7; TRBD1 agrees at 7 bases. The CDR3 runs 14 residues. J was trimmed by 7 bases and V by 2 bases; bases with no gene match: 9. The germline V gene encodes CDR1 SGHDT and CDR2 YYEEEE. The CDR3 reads CASSFSRLQGEQYF. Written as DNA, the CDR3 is TGTGCCAGCAGCTTCTCGCGACTACAGGGGGAGCAGTACTTC.

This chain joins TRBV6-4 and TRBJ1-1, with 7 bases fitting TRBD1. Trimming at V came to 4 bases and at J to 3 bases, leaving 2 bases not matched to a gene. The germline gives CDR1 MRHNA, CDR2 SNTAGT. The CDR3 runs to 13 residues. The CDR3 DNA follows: TGTGCCAGCAGTGTCGACAGGGACACTGAAGCTTTCTTT. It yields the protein CASSVDRDTEAFF.

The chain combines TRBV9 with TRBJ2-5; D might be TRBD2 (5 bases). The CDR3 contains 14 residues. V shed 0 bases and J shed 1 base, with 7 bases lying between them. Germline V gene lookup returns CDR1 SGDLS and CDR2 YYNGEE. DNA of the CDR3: TGTGCCAGCAGCGTAGGAAGCGGCCAAGAGACCCAGTACTTC. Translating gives CASSVGSGQETQYF.

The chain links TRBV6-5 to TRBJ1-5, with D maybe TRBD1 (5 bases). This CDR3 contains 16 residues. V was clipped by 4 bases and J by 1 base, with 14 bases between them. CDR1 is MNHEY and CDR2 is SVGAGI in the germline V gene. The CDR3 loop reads CASSWGGVGSNQPQHF. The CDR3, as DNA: TGTGCCAGCAGTTGGGGGGGGGTCGGGAGCAATCAGCCCCAGCATTTT.